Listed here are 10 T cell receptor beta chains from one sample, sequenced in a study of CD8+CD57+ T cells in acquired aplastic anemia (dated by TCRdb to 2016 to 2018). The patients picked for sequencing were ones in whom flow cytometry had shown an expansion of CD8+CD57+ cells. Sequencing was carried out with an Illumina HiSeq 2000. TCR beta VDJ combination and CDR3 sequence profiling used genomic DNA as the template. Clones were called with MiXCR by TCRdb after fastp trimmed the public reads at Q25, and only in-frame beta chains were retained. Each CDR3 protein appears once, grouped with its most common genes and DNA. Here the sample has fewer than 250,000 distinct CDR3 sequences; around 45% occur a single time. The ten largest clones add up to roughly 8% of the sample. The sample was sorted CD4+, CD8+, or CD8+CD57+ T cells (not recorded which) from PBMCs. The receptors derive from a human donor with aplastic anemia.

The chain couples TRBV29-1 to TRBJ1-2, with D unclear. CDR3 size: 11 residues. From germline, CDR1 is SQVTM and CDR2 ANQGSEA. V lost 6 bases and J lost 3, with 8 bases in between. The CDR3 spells CSVLWDYGYTF. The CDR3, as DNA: TGCAGCGTCCTCTGGGACTATGGCTACACCTTC.

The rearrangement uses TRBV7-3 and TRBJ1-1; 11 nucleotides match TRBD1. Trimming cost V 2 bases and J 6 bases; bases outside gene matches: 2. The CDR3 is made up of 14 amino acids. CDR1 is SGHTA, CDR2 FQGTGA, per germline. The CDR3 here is CASSLQGQGAEAFF. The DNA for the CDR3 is TGTGCCAGCAGCTTACAGGGACAGGGGGCTGAAGCTTTCTTT.

The CDR3 DNA reads TGCAGTGCTACCGGAGCTAATTACAATGAGCAGTTCTTC. It is translated as CSATGANYNEQFF. V usage is TRBV20-1 and J usage is TRBJ2-1; D ambiguous. Trimming cost V 4 bases and J 4 bases, with 11 bases left between them. The germline gives CDR1 DFQATT, CDR2 SNEGSKA (reference sequence). This CDR3 spans 13 amino acids.

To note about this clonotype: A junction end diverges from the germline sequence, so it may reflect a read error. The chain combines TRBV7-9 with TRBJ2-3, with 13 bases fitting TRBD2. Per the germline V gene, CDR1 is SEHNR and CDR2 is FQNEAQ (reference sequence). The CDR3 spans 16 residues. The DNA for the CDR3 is TGTGCTAGCAGCTTAACTAGCGGGGGGGGCACAGATACGCAGTATTTT. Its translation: CASSLTSGGGTDTQYF.

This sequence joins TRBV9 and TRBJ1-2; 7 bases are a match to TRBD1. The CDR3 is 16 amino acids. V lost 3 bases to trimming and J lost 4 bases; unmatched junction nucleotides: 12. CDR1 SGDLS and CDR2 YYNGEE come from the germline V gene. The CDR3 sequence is CASSGGGDREGYGYTF. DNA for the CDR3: TGTGCCAGCAGCGGGGGTGGTGACAGGGAGGGCTATGGCTACACCTTC.

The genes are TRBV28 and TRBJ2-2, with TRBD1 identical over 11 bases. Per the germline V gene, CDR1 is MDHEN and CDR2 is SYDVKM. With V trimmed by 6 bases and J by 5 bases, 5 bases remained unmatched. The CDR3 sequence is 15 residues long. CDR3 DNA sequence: TGTGCCAGCAGCTGGACAGGGGGCACGACCGGGGAGCTGTTTTTT. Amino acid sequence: CASSWTGGTTGELFF.

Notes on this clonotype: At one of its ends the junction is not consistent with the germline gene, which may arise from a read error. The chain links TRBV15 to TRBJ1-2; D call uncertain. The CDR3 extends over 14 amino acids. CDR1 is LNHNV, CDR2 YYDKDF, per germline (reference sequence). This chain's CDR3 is CATCREVSFYGYTF. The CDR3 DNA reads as TGTGCCACCTGCAGAGAGGTTAGCTTCTATGGCTACACCTTC.

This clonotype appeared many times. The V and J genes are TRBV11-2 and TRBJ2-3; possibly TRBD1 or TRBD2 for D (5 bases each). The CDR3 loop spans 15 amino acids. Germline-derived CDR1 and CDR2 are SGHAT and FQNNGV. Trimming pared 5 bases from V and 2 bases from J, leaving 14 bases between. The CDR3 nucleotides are TGTGCCAGCAGCAGCAGGGACGGTCTCACAGATACGCAGTATTTT. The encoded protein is CASSSRDGLTDTQYF.

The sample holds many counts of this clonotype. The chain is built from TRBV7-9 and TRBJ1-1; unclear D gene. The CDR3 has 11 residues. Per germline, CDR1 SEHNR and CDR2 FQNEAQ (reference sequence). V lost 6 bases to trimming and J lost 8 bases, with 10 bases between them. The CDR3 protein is CASRYGREAFF. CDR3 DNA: TGTGCCAGCAGATATGGGCGAGAAGCTTTCTTT. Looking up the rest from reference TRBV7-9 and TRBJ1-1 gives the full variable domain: DTGVSQNPRHKITKRGQNVTFRCDPISEHNRLYWYRQTLGQGPEFLTYFQNEAQLEKSRLLSDRFSAERPKGSFSTLEIQRTEQGDSAMYLCASRYGREAFFGQGTRLTVV.

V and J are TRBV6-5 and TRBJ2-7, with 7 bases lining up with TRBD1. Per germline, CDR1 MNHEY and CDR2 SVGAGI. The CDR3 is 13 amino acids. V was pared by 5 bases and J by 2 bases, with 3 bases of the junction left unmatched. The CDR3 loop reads CASSHRGPYEQYF. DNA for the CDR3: TGTGCCAGCAGTCACAGGGGCCCCTACGAGCAGTACTTC.